Each of the 7 T cell receptor beta chains below was sequenced from the same sample in a study of blood T cells in healthy people across ages. A second PCR, run for about 7 to 11 cycles, used a sample-barcoded 5' primer plus a J-beta primer mix. TCRdb recomputed calls from the 5' RACE reads with MiXCR, one row per CDR3 protein. Altogether around 1.5 million distinct CDR3 sequences are present, roughly 40% being singletons, with the ten largest covering approximately 7.9%. Sequencing was carried out using blood. The receptors shown here come from a woman between 18 and 30 years old in good health.

This clonotype occurred a few times. The chain joins TRBV20-1 to TRBJ1-5; D may be TRBD1 (6 bases). This CDR3 has 16 residues. CDR1 DFQATT and CDR2 SNEGSKA come from the germline V gene (reference sequence). With 2 bases removed from V and 4 bases from J, the gap between germline ends came to 18 bases. CDR3 sequence (DNA): TGCAGTGCTAGAAAATCAACCGGGACACTGAATCAGCCCCAGCATTTT. This sequence encodes CSARKSTGTLNQPQHF.

CDR3 in DNA: TGTGCCAGCTCACCAGGAGTGGGACAGGGACACAATGAGCAGTACTTC. It encodes CASSPGVGQGHNEQYF. The chain employs TRBV18 and TRBJ2-1; TRBD1 matches at 9 bases. The assigned J gene may be wrong: the sequence end matches TRBJ2-7 better. CDR3 length: 16 residues. Germline loops: CDR1 KGHSH, CDR2 LQKENI.

J is TRBJ2-2 and V is TRBV12-3 or TRBV12-4; tentative D call: TRBD2 (5 bases). Trimming stripped 6 bases from V and 5 bases from J, with 16 bases between. This CDR3 spans 15 amino acids. In DNA form, the CDR3 reads TGTGCCAGCAGATTCGACCAACTAGGGACCGGGGAGCTGTTTTTT. Amino acids: CASRFDQLGTGELFF.

At least ten counts were recorded for this clonotype. V and J are TRBV7-9 and TRBJ1-5; 7 bases match TRBD1. CDR3 length: 15 residues. Trimming took 5 bases from V and 2 from J; bases not matched to a gene: 6. Germline CDR1 reads SEHNR; CDR2 reads FQNEAQ (reference sequence). The CDR3, as DNA: TGTGCCAGCAGCCCTGCCGGACAGGGCAATCAGCCCCAGCATTTT. It is translated as CASSPAGQGNQPQHF.

This clonotype has just a few counts. This chain connects TRBV12-3 or TRBV12-4 to TRBJ2-3, with a tentative D call TRBD2 (5 bases). V lost 2 bases to trimming and J lost 0 bases, with 12 bases between them. The CDR3 is 16 amino acids. CDR3 sequence: CASSLTVAPSTDTQYF. CDR3 DNA sequence: TGTGCCAGCAGTTTAACGGTAGCGCCTAGCACAGATACGCAGTATTTT.

V is TRBV2 and J is TRBJ2-3; 11 bases agree with TRBD2. With 5 bases clipped from V and 6 bases from J, the junction kept 16 bases outside the gene matches. The CDR3 extends over 18 amino acids. Germline V lookup: CDR1 SNHLY, CDR2 FYNNEI. The CDR3 DNA reads TGTGCCAGCAGTACCCTTAACCCTAGCGGGGGGAGGTCCGATACGCAGTATTTT. Protein product: CASSTLNPSGGRSDTQYF.

The rearrangement uses TRBV11-3 and TRBJ2-2; D remains ambiguous. Germline V lookup: CDR1 SGHNT, CDR2 YENEEA. Trimming shortened V by 0 bases and J by 8 bases, and 7 bases separated the two germline ends. This CDR3 spans 13 amino acids. CDR3 in DNA: TGTGCCAGCAGCTTAGACCGCGCTGGGGAGCTGTTTTTT. Protein: CASSLDRAGELFF. The full variable domain, in which reference TRBV11-3 and TRBJ2-2 provide the parts outside the CDR3, is EAGVVQSPRYKIIEKKQPVAFWCNPISGHNTLYWYLQNLGQGPELLIRYENEEAVDDSQLPKDRFSAERLKGVDSTLKIQPAELGDSAVYLCASSLDRAGELFFGEGSRLTVL.